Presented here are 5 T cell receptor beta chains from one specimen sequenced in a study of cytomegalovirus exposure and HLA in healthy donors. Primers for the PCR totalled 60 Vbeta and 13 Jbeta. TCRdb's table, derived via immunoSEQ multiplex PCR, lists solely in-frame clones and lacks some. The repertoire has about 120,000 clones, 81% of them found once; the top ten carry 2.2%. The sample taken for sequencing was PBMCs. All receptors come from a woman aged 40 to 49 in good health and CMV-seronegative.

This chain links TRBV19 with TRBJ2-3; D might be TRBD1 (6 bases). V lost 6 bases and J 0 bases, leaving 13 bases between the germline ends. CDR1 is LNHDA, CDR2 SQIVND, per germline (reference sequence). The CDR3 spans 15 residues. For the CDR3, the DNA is TGTGCCAGTAGACAACAGGGAAAGAGCACAGATACGCAGTATTTT. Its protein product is CASRQQGKSTDTQYF.

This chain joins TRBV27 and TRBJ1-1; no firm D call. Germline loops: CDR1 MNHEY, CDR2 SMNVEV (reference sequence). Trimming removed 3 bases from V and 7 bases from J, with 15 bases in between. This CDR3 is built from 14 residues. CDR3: CASSLTGRGHEAFF. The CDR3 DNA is TGTGCCAGCAGTTTGACGGGGAGAGGGCATGAAGCTTTCTTT.

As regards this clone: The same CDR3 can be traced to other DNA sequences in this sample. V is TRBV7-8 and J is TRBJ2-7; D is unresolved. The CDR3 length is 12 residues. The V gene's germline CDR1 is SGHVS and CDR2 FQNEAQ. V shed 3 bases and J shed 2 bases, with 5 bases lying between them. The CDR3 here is CASSLTTYEQYF. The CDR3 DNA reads TGTGCCAGCAGCTTGACAACCTACGAGCAGTACTTC. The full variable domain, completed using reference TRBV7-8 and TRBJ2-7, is GAGVSQSPRYKVAKRGQDVALRCDPISGHVSLFWYQQALGQGPEFLTYFQNEAQLDKSGLPSDRFFAERPEGSVSTLKIQRTQQEDSAVYLCASSLTTYEQYFGPGTRLTVT.

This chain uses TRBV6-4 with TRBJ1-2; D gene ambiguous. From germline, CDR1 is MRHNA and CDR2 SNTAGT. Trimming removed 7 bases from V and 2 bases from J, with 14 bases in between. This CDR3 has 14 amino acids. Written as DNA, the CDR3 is TGTGCCAGCAAAGCACCACCGCTCAACTATGGCTACACCTTC. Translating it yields CASKAPPLNYGYTF.

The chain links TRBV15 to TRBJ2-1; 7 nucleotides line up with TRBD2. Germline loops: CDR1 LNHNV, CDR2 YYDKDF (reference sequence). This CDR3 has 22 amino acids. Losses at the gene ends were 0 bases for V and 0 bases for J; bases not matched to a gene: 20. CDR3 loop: CATSRDITSGTISSSSYNEQFF. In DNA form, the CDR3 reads TGTGCCACCAGCAGAGATATCACCTCCGGGACTATCTCCTCGAGCTCCTACAATGAGCAGTTCTTC.